The clone carrying this T cell receptor (beta chain) was seen a single time. The time point is: persistent/refractory GD, antithyroid drugs over 5 years with positive TRAb. The TCR library was made from RNA extracted from PBMCs. Criteria from the American Thyroid Association guidelines were applied to diagnose Graves' disease. This sample is drawn from a study of regulatory T cells in long-lasting Graves disease. HTBI primers from iRepertoire and Arm-PCR of CDR3 regions yielded the TCR beta libraries. TCRdb re-analysed the multiplex PCR reads in MiXCR, keeping a single row per CDR3 protein. The sample records under 500,000 distinct CDR3 sequences, less than 25% being singletons. This CDR3 has 14 amino acids. V lost 10 bases and J lost 0; bases outside the gene matches: 5. CDR1 is MGHDK and CDR2 is SYGVNS in the germline V gene.

This specimen was peripheral blood mononuclear cells (PBMCs), taken when the disease was refractory, from a patient treated with antithyroid drugs. The chain has TRBV25-1 and TRBJ2-2, with 7 bases aligning to TRBD1. The sequence was collected from a female donor with Graves disease. The CDR3 is CATQGVPNTGELFF. CDR3 nucleotides: TGTGCCACGCAGGGGGTCCCGAACACCGGGGAGCTGTTTTTT.